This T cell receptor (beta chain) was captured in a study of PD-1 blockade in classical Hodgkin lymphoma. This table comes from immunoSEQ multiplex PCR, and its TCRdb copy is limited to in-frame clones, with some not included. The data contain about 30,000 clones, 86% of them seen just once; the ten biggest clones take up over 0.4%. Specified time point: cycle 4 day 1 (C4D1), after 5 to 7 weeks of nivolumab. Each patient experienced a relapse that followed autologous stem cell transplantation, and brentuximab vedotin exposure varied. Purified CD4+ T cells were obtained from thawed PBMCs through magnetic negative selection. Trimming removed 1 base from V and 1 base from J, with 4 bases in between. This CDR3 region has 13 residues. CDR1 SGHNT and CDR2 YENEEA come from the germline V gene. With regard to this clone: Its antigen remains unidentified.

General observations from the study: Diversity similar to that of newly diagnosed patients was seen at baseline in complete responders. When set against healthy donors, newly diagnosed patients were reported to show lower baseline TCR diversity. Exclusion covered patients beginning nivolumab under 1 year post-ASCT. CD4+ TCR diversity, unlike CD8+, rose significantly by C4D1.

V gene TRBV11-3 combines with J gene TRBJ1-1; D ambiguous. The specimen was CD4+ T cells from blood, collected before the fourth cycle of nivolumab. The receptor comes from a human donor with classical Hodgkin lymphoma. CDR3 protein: CASSLVSNTEAFF. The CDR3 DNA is TGTGCCAGCAGCTTAGTCTCGAACACTGAAGCTTTCTTT.